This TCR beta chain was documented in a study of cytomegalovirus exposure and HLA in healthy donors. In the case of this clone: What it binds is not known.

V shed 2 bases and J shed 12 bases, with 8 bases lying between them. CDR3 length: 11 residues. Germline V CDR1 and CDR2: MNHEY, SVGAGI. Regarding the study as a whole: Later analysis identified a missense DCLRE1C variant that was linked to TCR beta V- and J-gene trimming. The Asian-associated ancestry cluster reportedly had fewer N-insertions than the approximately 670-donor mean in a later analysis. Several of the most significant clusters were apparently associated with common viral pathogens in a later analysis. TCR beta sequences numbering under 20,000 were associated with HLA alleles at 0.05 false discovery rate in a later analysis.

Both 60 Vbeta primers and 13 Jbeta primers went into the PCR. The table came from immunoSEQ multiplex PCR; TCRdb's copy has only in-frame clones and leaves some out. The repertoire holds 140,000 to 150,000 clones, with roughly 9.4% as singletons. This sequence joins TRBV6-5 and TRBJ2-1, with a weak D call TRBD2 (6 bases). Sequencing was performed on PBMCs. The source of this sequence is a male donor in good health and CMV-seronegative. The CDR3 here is CASSYGGRQFF. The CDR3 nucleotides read TGTGCCAGCAGTTACGGAGGGAGGCAGTTCTTC.